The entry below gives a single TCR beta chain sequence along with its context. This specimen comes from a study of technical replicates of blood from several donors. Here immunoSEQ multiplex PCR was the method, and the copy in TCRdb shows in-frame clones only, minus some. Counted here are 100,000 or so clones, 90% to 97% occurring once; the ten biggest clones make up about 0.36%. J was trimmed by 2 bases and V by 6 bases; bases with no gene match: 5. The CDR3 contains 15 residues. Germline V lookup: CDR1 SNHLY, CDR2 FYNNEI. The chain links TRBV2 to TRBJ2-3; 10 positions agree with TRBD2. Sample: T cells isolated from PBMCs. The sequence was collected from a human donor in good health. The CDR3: CASRRTSGVTDTQYF. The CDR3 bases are TGTGCCAGCAGGAGGACTAGCGGAGTCACAGATACGCAGTATTTT.